Presented here are 16 T cell receptor beta chains from one specimen sequenced in a study of blood T cell repertoires in COVID-19. Clones were sequenced by immunoSEQ multiplex PCR, and TCRdb holds only the in-frame ones, with some missing. The sample yields about 190,000 clones, approximately 86% seen once. The sequenced material came from PBMCs or T cells enriched from blood (not recorded which). These receptors all come from a woman aged 35 to 49 in a cohort exposed to, infected with or recovered from COVID-19 (not recorded which).

The genes are TRBV5-1 and TRBJ2-7; TRBD2 is a possible D gene (6 bases). This CDR3 contains 13 residues. Germline loops: CDR1 SGHRS, CDR2 YFSETQ. The germline V and J ends were trimmed by 4 bases and 6 bases, with 14 bases remaining between them. CDR3 sequence reads: CASSVGPGGEQYF. The CDR3 DNA is TGCGCCAGCAGCGTAGGGCCCGGGGGCGAGCAGTACTTC.

The chain joins TRBV6-1 to TRBJ2-7; D might be TRBD2 (5 bases). Germline V gives CDR1 MNHNS, CDR2 SASEGT. The V end lost 3 bases, the J end lost 1 base, and 13 bases lay between the germline ends. The CDR3 totals 15 residues. The CDR3 loop reads CASSENLAISYEQYF. CDR3 sequence (DNA): TGTGCCAGCAGTGAGAATCTAGCTATATCCTACGAGCAGTACTTC.

The chain joins TRBV7-9 to TRBJ1-1; D is undetermined. The CDR3 spans 12 residues. Germline V gene lookup returns CDR1 SEHNR and CDR2 FQNEAQ (reference sequence). V was shortened by 5 bases and J by 8 bases, with 12 bases between the two germline ends. The CDR3 loop reads CASSPLPGEAFF. The DNA of the CDR3 is TGTGCCAGCAGCCCCCTGCCGGGAGAAGCTTTCTTT.

The chain employs TRBV2 and TRBJ2-1; 13 bases are a match to TRBD2. In germline, CDR1 is SNHLY, CDR2 FYNNEI. The CDR3 is 17 residues long. Trimming took 3 bases from V and 1 from J; bases not matched to a gene: 3. CDR3 loop: CASSDLTSGRSYNEQFF. CDR3 nucleotide sequence: TGTGCCAGCAGTGACTTGACTAGCGGGAGGTCCTACAATGAGCAGTTCTTC.

This clone has a handful of counts. This sequence joins TRBV5-8 and TRBJ2-2, with D possibly TRBD1 on 6 matching bases. Germline V CDR1 and CDR2: SGHTS, YDEGEE. Deletions cut 9 bases from V and 1 base from J, with 16 bases between. This CDR3 contains 15 residues. The DNA for the CDR3 is TGTGCCAACCCACAGGGAGAATGGAACACCGGGGAGCTGTTTTTT. It translates to CANPQGEWNTGELFF.

The chain combines TRBV9 with TRBJ1-1; 11 nucleotides agree with TRBD1. Germline lookup yields CDR1 SGDLS and CDR2 YYNGEE. After removal of 3 bases from V and 4 bases from J, the junction contained 5 bases not matched to a gene. The CDR3 has 15 residues. In nucleotides, the CDR3 is TGTGCCAGCAGCGAGACCGGGACAGGGGGCACTGAAGCTTTCTTT. Residues: CASSETGTGGTEAFF.

The chain joins TRBV4-2 to TRBJ2-7; TRBD2 is a possible D gene (6 bases). Per the germline V gene, CDR1 is LGHNA and CDR2 is YNFKEQ. V lost 2 bases and J 0 bases, leaving 11 bases between the germline ends. This CDR3 region has 15 residues. The CDR3 sequence is CASSQRGSLSYEQYF. Here the CDR3 DNA reads TGTGCCAGCAGCCAACGGGGGTCACTCTCCTACGAGCAGTACTTC.

The chain joins TRBV4-1 to TRBJ2-7; 7 bases align to TRBD2. The CDR3 loop spans 17 amino acids. J was trimmed by 2 bases and V by 3 bases; bases with no gene match: 13. Germline V gene sequence: CDR1 MGHRA, CDR2 YSYEKL. The CDR3 DNA sequence: TGCGCCAGCAGCCAGGCTCTCCGGACTAGGGGTGCCTACGAGCAGTACTTC. This gives the protein CASSQALRTRGAYEQYF.

V is TRBV27 and J is TRBJ1-2, with D maybe TRBD1 (6 bases). Germline V gives CDR1 MNHEY, CDR2 SMNVEV (reference sequence). Trimming cost V 6 bases and J 7 bases, with 15 bases left between them. The CDR3 has 13 residues. CDR3 nucleotide sequence: TGTGCCAGCAGATCAGAAGGGGGTGGTGGCTACACCTTC. Translation: CASRSEGGGGYTF.

The chain joins TRBV10-2 to TRBJ1-5; 9 bases are a match to TRBD1. Trimming took 2 bases from V and 0 from J; bases not matched to a gene: 5. The CDR3 has 17 residues. Germline V gives CDR1 WSHSY, CDR2 SAAADI. CDR3 protein: CASSEAGQGHSNQPQHF. CDR3 DNA sequence: TGCGCCAGCAGTGAGGCGGGACAGGGTCATAGCAATCAGCCCCAGCATTTT.

Many counts were recorded for this clone. The rearrangement joins TRBV30 to TRBJ1-2, with 8 bases fitting TRBD1. The CDR3 sequence is 15 residues long. V shed 3 bases and J 7 bases; nucleotides not matched to a gene: 13. CDR1 is GTSNPN, CDR2 SVGIG, per germline (reference sequence). The DNA of the CDR3 is TGTGCCTGGAGCAATGATCAGGGGGCAGTGGGTGGCTACACCTTC. It translates to CAWSNDQGAVGGYTF.

This chain links TRBV7-6 with TRBJ1-1; the D gene is possibly TRBD1 (5 bases). CDR1 is SGHVS and CDR2 is FNYEAQ in the germline V gene. The CDR3 is made up of 15 amino acids. The V gene lost 5 bases and the J gene lost 3 bases, with 16 bases spanning the gap. The CDR3 loop is CASSPGGGLDTEAFF. In DNA, the CDR3 is TGTGCCAGCAGCCCTGGGGGGGGTCTGGACACTGAAGCTTTCTTT.

The chain joins TRBV19 to TRBJ2-3; 7 nucleotides line up with TRBD1. With 5 bases clipped from V and 0 bases from J, the junction kept 11 bases outside the gene matches. Germline assignment: CDR1 LNHDA and CDR2 SQIVND (reference sequence). The CDR3 sequence is 17 residues long. The CDR3 DNA reads as TGTGCCAGTAGTTCCTCTCCGCCGGGACAGAGCACAGATACGCAGTATTTT. It yields the protein CASSSSPPGQSTDTQYF.

V is TRBV5-1 and J is TRBJ2-3; 11 nucleotides agree with TRBD1. V lost 5 bases to trimming and J lost 3 bases; unmatched junction nucleotides: 5. The CDR3 has 15 amino acids. Germline loops: CDR1 SGHRS, CDR2 YFSETQ. The CDR3 loop is CASRDRGQRTDTQYF. The CDR3 DNA reads TGCGCCAGCAGGGACAGGGGGCAACGAACAGATACGCAGTATTTT.

J is TRBJ2-5 and V is TRBV5-1; 9 bases match TRBD2. Germline CDR1 reads SGHRS; CDR2 reads YFSETQ. The CDR3 has 16 residues. Trimming removed 4 bases from V and 3 bases from J; junction bases left unmatched: 10. The DNA for the CDR3 is TGCGCCAGCAGCCCCACCCCCGGGACTAGCAAAGAGACCCAGTACTTC. As protein: CASSPTPGTSKETQYF.

The J gene is TRBJ2-1, the V gene TRBV15, with D possibly matching TRBD1 (5 bases). The germline gives CDR1 LNHNV, CDR2 YYDKDF (reference sequence). This CDR3 has 13 residues. The V end lost 1 base, the J end lost 8 bases, and 9 bases lay between the germline ends. The CDR3: CATSRAQAYEQFF. The CDR3 nucleotides read TGTGCCACCAGCAGAGCACAGGCGTATGAGCAGTTCTTC. The full variable domain, rest sourced from reference TRBV15 and TRBJ2-1, is DAMVIQNPRYQVTQFGKPVTLSCSQTLNHNVMYWYQQKSSQAPKLLFHYYDKDFNNEADTPDNFQSRRPNTSFCFLDIRSPGLGDTAMYLCATSRAQAYEQFFGPGTRLTVL.